A selection of T cell receptor beta chains follows, all from one sample in a study of Graves' ophthalmopathy and Graves' hyperthyroidism. TCRdb independently ran MiXCR on the multiplex PCR reads; one entry per CDR3 protein. The sample shows a few hundred thousand distinct CDR3 sequences, roughly 17% of them seen only once. The specimen was peripheral blood. Receptor source: an adult woman with stable Graves' hyperthyroidism. Each CDR3 is given with its conserved first and last residue. D genes are given only for firm matches. Some rows mark clone size as missing; the rest say once, few, many or name a class of expanded clone.

D,size,V,J,CDR3,DNA
.,many,TRBV19,TRBJ2-7,CASSAGTPDYEQYF,TGTGCCAGTAGTGCCGGGACACCAGACTACGAGCAGTACTTC
TRBD1,many,TRBV6-2/TRBV6-3,TRBJ1-1,CASSYQGGEAFF,TGTGCCAGCAGTTACCAGGGGGGTGAAGCTTTCTTT
.,.,TRBV7-2,TRBJ2-4,CASSPGRFKNIQYF,TGTGCCAGCAGCCCGGGGAGGTTCAAAAACATTCAGTACTTC
TRBD1,.,TRBV12-3/TRBV12-4,TRBJ1-6,CASSQGTGYSPLHF,TGTGCCAGCAGTCAAGGGACAGGGTACTCACCCCTCCACTTT
TRBD1,once,TRBV24-1,TRBJ2-7,CATSDSTGTGPYEQYF,TGTGCCACCAGTGATTCCACCGGGACAGGGCCCTACGAGCAGTACTTC
.,many,TRBV5-1,TRBJ1-1,CASSMGQNTEAFF,TGCGCCAGCAGCATGGGACAGAACACTGAAGCTTTCTTT
TRBD2,many,TRBV20-1,TRBJ2-5,CSARMGTSGRETQYF,TGCAGTGCTAGGATGGGTACTAGCGGGAGAGAGACCCAGTACTTC
.,many,TRBV7-9,TRBJ2-5,CASSPPRSSRETQYF,TGTGCCAGCAGCCCCCCGCGGAGTTCCCGGGAGACCCAGTACTTC
TRBD1,many,TRBV30,TRBJ2-5,CAWSPKGTVETQYF,TGTGCCTGGAGCCCCAAGGGGACAGTGGAGACCCAGTACTTC
.,many,TRBV7-6,TRBJ1-2,CASSVAGGYPPGYGYTF,TGTGCCAGCAGCGTGGCCGGGGGATACCCCCCTGGCTATGGCTACACCTTC
TRBD1,many,TRBV12-3/TRBV12-4,TRBJ1-2,CASSVEPGTGSNYGYTF,TGTGCCAGCAGTGTCGAACCCGGGACAGGGAGTAACTATGGCTACACCTTC
.,many,TRBV11-2,TRBJ2-7,CASSSNPRQLRYEQYF,TGTGCCAGCAGCTCCAACCCTAGACAGTTACGCTACGAGCAGTACTTC
.,.,TRBV20-1,TRBJ2-7,CSARGRGRIYEQYF,TGCAGTGCTCGCGGTAGGGGGAGAATTTACGAGCAGTACTTC
.,few,TRBV20-1,TRBJ2-5,CSAENRKTQETQYF,TGCAGTGCAGAGAACAGGAAAACACAAGAGACCCAGTACTTC
TRBD2,many,TRBV11-2,TRBJ2-7,CASSFPSGSGGAYEQYF,TGTGCCAGCAGCTTCCCCAGCGGCTCGGGAGGGGCCTACGAGCAGTACTTC
TRBD2,many,TRBV5-1,TRBJ2-6,CASSLGWREVPNVLTF,TGCGCCAGCAGCTTGGGGTGGCGGGAGGTCCCCAACGTCCTGACTTTC
.,many,TRBV28,TRBJ1-1,CASSSYGAGTNTEAFF,TGTGCCAGCAGTTCATATGGGGCAGGGACGAACACTGAAGCTTTCTTT
.,many,TRBV6-5,TRBJ2-7,CASSPSGTYYEQYF,TGTGCCAGCAGTCCCTCCGGGACATACTACGAGCAGTACTTC
.,many,TRBV27,TRBJ1-5,CASSLSVGYSNQPQHF,TGTGCCAGCAGTTTATCTGTCGGGTATAGCAATCAGCCCCAGCATTTT
TRBD1,few,TRBV6-1,TRBJ2-7,CASSPGQGSDEQYF,TGTGCCAGCAGTCCGGGACAGGGGTCGGACGAGCAGTACTTC
.,many,TRBV4-1,TRBJ1-3,CASSQDWAGRNTIYF,TGCGCCAGCAGCCAAGATTGGGCAGGCAGAAACACCATATATTTT
.,.,TRBV11-1,TRBJ1-1,CASSSNRLNTEAFF,TGTGCCAGCAGCTCCAATAGGTTGAACACTGAAGCTTTCTTT
.,many,TRBV19,TRBJ2-7,CASIGGSSYEQYF,TGTGCCAGTATTGGGGGCAGCTCCTACGAGCAGTACTTC
.,many,TRBV12-3/TRBV12-4,TRBJ2-5,CASSGGIQETQYF,TGTGCCAGCAGTGGGGGAATCCAAGAGACCCAGTACTTC
.,many,TRBV12-3/TRBV12-4,TRBJ1-1,CASSLVGATTEAFF,TGTGCCAGCAGTTTAGTGGGGGCTACCACTGAAGCTTTCTTT